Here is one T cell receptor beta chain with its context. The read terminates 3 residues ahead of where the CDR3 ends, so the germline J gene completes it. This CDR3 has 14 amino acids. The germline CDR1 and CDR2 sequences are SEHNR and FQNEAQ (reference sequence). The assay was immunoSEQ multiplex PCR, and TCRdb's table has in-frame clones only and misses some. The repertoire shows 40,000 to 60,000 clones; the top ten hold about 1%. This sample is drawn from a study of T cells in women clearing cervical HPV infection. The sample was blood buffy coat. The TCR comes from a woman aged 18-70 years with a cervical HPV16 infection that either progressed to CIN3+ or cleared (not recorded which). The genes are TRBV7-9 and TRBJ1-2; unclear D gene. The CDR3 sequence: CASSLAGPNGGYTF. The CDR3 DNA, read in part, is TGTGCCAGCAGCTTGGCGGGTCCGAACGGGGGC. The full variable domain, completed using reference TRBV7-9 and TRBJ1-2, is DTGVSQNPRHKITKRGQNVTFRCDPISEHNRLYWYRQTLGQGPEFLTYFQNEAQLEKSRLLSDRFSAERPKGSFSTLEIQRTEQGDSAMYLCASSLAGPNGGYTFGSGTRLTVV.